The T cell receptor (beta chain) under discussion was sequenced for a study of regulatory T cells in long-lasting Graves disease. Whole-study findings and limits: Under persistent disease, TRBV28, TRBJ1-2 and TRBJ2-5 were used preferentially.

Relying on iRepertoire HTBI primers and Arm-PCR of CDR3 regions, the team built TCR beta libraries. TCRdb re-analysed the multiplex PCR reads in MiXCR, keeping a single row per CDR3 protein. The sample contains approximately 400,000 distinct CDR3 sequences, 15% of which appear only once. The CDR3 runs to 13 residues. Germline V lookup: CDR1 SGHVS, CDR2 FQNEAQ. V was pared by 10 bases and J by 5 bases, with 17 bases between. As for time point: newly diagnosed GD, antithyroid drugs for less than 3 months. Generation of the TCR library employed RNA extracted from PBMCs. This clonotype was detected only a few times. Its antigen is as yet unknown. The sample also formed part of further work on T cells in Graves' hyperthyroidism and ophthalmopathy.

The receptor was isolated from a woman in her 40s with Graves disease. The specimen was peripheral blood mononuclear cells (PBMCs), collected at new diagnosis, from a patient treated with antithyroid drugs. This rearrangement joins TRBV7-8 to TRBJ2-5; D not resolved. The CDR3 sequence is CATQYGRSETQYF. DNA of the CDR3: TGTGCCACCCAGTACGGACGATCGGAGACCCAGTACTTC.